This T cell receptor (beta chain) was sequenced for a study of control samples from healthy donors and cancer patients. Profiling relied on immunoSEQ multiplex PCR, and the TCRdb table lists in-frame clones only, not all of them. The profile covers 100,000 to 150,000 clones, with around 90% appearing a single time and less than 40% taken by the ten largest. This receptor was obtained from a man aged 50 or older in good health. Sequences were obtained from blood.

The CDR3 reads CASSQISGGAYEQYF. In nucleotides, the CDR3 is TGCGCCAGCAGCCAAATTAGCGGGGGGGCCTACGAGCAGTACTTC. The chain couples TRBV4-1 to TRBJ2-7, with 11 nucleotides matching TRBD2. This CDR3 has 15 amino acids. The ends lost 2 bases at V and 2 bases at J; junction bases unmatched: 2. CDR1 is MGHRA and CDR2 is YSYEKL in the germline V gene.